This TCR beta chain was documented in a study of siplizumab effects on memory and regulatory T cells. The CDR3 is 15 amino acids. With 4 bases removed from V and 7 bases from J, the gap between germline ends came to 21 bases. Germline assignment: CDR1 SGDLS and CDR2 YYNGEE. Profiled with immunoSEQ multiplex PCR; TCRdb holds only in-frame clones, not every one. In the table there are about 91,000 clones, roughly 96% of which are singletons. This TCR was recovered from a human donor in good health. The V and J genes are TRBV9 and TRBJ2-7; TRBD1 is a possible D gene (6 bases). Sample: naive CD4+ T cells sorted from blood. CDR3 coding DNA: TGTGCCAGCAGCACCCAACCGGGACCCCAGGGGGAGCAGTACTTC. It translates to CASSTQPGPQGEQYF. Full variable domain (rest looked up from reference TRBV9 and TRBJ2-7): DSGVTQTPKHLITATGQRVTLRCSPRSGDLSVYWYQQSLDQGLQFLIQYYNGEERAKGNILERFSAQQFPDLHSELNLSSLELGDSALYFCASSTQPGPQGEQYFGPGTRLTVT.